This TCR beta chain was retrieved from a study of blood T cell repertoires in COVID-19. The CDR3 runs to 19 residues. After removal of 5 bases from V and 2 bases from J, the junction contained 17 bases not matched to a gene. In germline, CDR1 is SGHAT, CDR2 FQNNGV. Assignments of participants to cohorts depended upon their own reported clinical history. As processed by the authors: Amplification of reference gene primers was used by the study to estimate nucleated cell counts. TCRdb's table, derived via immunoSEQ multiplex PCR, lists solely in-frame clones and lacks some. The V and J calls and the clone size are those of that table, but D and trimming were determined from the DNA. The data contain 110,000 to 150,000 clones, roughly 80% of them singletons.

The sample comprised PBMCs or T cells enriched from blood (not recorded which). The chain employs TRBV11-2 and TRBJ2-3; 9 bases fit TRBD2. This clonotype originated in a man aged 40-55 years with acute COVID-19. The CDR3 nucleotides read TGTGCCAGCAGCCCCCCCCCTAGGGGCGGGAGGGTTTTCACAGATACGCAGTATTTT. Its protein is CASSPPPRGGRVFTDTQYF. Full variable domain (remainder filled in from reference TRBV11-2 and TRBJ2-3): EAGVAQSPRYKIIEKRQSVAFWCNPISGHATLYWYQQILGQGPKLLIQFQNNGVVDDSQLPKDRFSAERLKGVDSTLKIQPAKLEDSAVYLCASSPPPRGGRVFTDTQYFGPGTRLTVL.